The source of this T cell receptor beta chain is a study of vaccination effects on CD4 cells after COVID-19. The method was immunoSEQ multiplex PCR; TCRdb's version includes in-frame clones alone and lacks a portion of them. The sample consists of approximately 37,000 clones, roughly 74% of them appearing once. On this clone itself: What it binds is unknown.

The culture ran for approximately nine days before CD4+ T cells were isolated. It was on days 3 and 7 that half the medium was replaced with IL-2 medium. Study-level points and caveats: Cross-reaction with common cold coronaviruses was seen in only 1 of 255 vaccine-induced clones from healthy vaccinees. Sampling in the study covered few convalescent patients and included no early post-infection timepoints.

The clonotype comes from a human donor who received a COVID-19 vaccine. This sample comprised CD4+ T cells from PBMCs cultured without peptide, obtained before COVID-19 vaccination.

CDR3 bases: TGTGCCAGCAGTTTTAGCGGGGGGGCCTACAATGAGCAGTTCTTC. Protein product: CASSFSGGAYNEQFF. The rearrangement joins TRBV7-3 to TRBJ2-1, with 11 bases identical to TRBD2. V was pared by 6 bases and J by 2 bases, with 3 bases of the junction left unmatched. This CDR3 comprises 15 residues. The V gene's germline CDR1 is SGHTA and CDR2 FQGTGA.